This TCR beta chain was sequenced during a study of beta chain features in type 1 diabetes. General observations from the study: All four CD4+ subsets from Type 1 diabetes patients carried moderately but significantly shorter TCRB CDR3s. cDNA sequencing could over-represent cells with high TCR expression.

Germline V gene data show CDR1 as SGHDT and CDR2 as YYEEEE. V was clipped by 3 bases and J by 9 bases; unmatched bases: 12. CDR3 length: 14 residues. The table lists this clone with a few counts. What it binds is not known. The authors reverse transcribed all of the isolated RNA, so sequencing captured expressed TCRB transcripts. Sequencing was performed with immunoSEQ multiplex PCR; in TCRdb, only in-frame clones are kept and a portion is missing. Of 640,000 or so clones listed, over 11% are singletons. This clonotype was sampled from a man aged 18 to 29 with type 1 diabetes. V and J are TRBV5-6 and TRBJ2-7; 7 bases are a match to TRBD1. Sequenced sample: naive CD4+ T cells from blood. DNA of the CDR3: TGTGCCAGCAGCTGGAAGTCAGGGGGTTCGGCGCAGTACTTC. Amino acid sequence: CASSWKSGGSAQYF.